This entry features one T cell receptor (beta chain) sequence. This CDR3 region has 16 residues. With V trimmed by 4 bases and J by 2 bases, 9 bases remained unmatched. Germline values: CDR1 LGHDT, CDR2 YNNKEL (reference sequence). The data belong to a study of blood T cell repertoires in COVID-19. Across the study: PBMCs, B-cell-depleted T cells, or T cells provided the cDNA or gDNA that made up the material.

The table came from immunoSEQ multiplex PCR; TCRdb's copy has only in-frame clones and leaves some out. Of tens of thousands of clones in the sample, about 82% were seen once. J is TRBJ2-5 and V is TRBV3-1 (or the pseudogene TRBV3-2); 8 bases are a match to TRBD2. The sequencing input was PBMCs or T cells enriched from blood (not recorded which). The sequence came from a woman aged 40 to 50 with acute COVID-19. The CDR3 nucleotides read TGTGCCAGCAGCCGAAGTTCGCGGGGGGTTCAAGAGACCCAGTACTTC. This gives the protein CASSRSSRGVQETQYF.